The 21 T cell receptor beta chains in this list originate from one sample, sequenced in a study of blood T cell repertoires in COVID-19. The repertoire was sequenced with immunoSEQ multiplex PCR; TCRdb's copy has only in-frame clones and lacks some. This sample has 250,000 to 300,000 clones, with roughly 89% found just once. Sequencing used PBMCs or T cells enriched from blood (not recorded which). The receptors derive from a woman aged 40 to 50 who had recovered from COVID-19.

This chain links TRBV18 with TRBJ2-1; 7 bases line up with TRBD2. Germline CDR1 and CDR2: KGHSH and LQKENI. There are 16 residues in the CDR3. The junction had 8 bases not matched to a gene; V was cut back by 3 bases and J by 3 bases. CDR3 DNA: TGTGCCAGCTCACCGCGCAGGGAGGGGCTCTACAATGAGCAGTTCTTC. Encoded protein: CASSPRREGLYNEQFF.

The J gene is TRBJ1-6, the V gene TRBV30; maybe TRBD1 (5 bases). The V gene lost 3 bases and the J gene lost 9 bases, with 12 bases spanning the gap. The CDR3 contains 13 residues. Germline V gives CDR1 GTSNPN, CDR2 SVGIG (reference sequence). In nucleotides, the CDR3 is TGTGCCTGGAGGACAGACTTCGGTTCACCCCTCCACTTT. This sequence encodes CAWRTDFGSPLHF.

V usage is TRBV29-1 and J usage is TRBJ2-5, with 9 bases that match TRBD2. CDR3 length: 16 amino acids. Germline CDR1 SQVTM, CDR2 ANQGSEA. Trimming removed 4 bases from V and 0 bases from J; junction bases left unmatched: 9. CDR3 sequence (DNA): TGCAGCGTTGGAGGCGGGGCGGGAGGGAACCAAGAGACCCAGTACTTC. Protein product: CSVGGGAGGNQETQYF.

The V call is TRBV7-9, the J call TRBJ1-2; TRBD1 might be the D (5 bases). The CDR3 is 13 amino acids. V was cut by 5 bases and J by 4 bases, with 11 bases left in between. CDR1 is SEHNR and CDR2 is FQNEAQ in the germline V gene (reference sequence). In DNA, the CDR3 is TGTGCCAGCAGCGAAGGGGATGCCTATGGCTACACCTTC. It codes for CASSEGDAYGYTF.

V is TRBV5-4 and J is TRBJ1-2, with no clear D. V gave up 0 bases and J gave up 4 bases, with 7 bases separating them. The CDR3 runs to 13 residues. Germline CDR1 reads SGHNT; CDR2 reads YYREEE (reference sequence). CDR3 sequence reads: CASSLAGLYGYTF. CDR3 in DNA: TGTGCCAGCAGCTTGGCAGGACTCTATGGCTACACCTTC. The full variable domain, its missing parts supplied by reference TRBV5-4 and TRBJ1-2, is ETGVTQSPTHLIKTRGQQVTLRCSSQSGHNTVSWYQQALGQGPQFIFQYYREEENGRGNFPPRFSGLQFPNYSSELNVNALELDDSALYLCASSLAGLYGYTFGSGTRLTVV.

V is TRBV6-5 and J is TRBJ1-2, with 7 bases matching TRBD1. CDR1 and CDR2 (germline): MNHEY, SVGAGI. This CDR3 contains 13 residues. Germline trimming cut 4 bases from V and 8 bases from J; bases unmatched to any gene: 7. CDR3 nucleotide sequence: TGTGCCAGCAGTTGGACAGGTAGACAGGGCTACACCTTC. This encodes CASSWTGRQGYTF.

The chain recombines TRBV5-1 with TRBJ1-2; tentative D call: TRBD1 (6 bases). Looked up from germline, CDR1 is SGHRS and CDR2 is YFSETQ. Trimming stripped 0 bases from V and 12 bases from J, with 15 bases between. The length of the CDR3 is 13 residues. This CDR3 reads CASSLAGRGRDTF. For the CDR3, the DNA is TGCGCCAGCAGCTTGGCAGGCAGGGGACGCGACACCTTC.

This clone appeared a few times. This chain joins TRBV4-2 and TRBJ2-2; D is possibly TRBD2 (6 bases). Germline CDR1 reads LGHNA; CDR2 reads YNFKEQ. The CDR3 runs 17 residues. V was pared by 1 base and J by 2 bases, with 14 bases between. DNA of the CDR3: TGTGCCAGCAGCCAAGGGGATTTCGCGGGAAACACCGGGGAGCTGTTTTTT. Its translation: CASSQGDFAGNTGELFF.

V gene TRBV5-1 combines with J gene TRBJ2-7; 13 bases line up with TRBD2. Trimming removed 4 bases from V and 7 bases from J; junction bases left unmatched: 8. The CDR3 spans 15 residues. Germline loops: CDR1 SGHRS, CDR2 YFSETQ. CDR3 sequence: CASSIGTSGADEQYF. CDR3 sequence (DNA): TGCGCCAGCAGCATCGGGACTAGCGGGGCGGATGAGCAGTACTTC.

The chain has TRBV7-2 and TRBJ2-7; the match to TRBD2 covers 7 bases. CDR1 is SGHTA, CDR2 FQGNSA, per germline. V lost 0 bases to trimming and J lost 1 base; unmatched junction nucleotides: 6. This CDR3 spans 16 amino acids. CDR3 region: CASSLAGGGASYEQYF. Here the CDR3 DNA reads TGTGCCAGCAGCTTAGCGGGCGGGGGAGCGTCCTACGAGCAGTACTTC.

The chain employs TRBV2 and TRBJ1-2, with D possibly matching TRBD1 (5 bases). V lost 2 bases, J lost 8 bases, and 6 bases lay in between. The CDR3 contains 11 residues. CDR1 SNHLY and CDR2 FYNNEI come from the germline V gene. CDR3 bases: TGTGCCAGCAGTGAACAGGGAGGCTACACCTTC. As protein: CASSEQGGYTF.

The chain employs TRBV10-2 and TRBJ1-6, with D maybe TRBD1 (5 bases). CDR1 is WSHSY, CDR2 SAAADI, per germline. CDR3 length: 13 amino acids. Deletions cut 3 bases from V and 7 bases from J, with 7 bases between. Here the CDR3 DNA reads TGCGCCAGCAGTGACAGGGCAAATTCACCCCTCCACTTT. Translated, it gives CASSDRANSPLHF.

The chain uses TRBV5-6 and TRBJ1-1, with D perhaps matching TRBD1 (5 bases). The CDR3 covers 14 residues. Germline loops: CDR1 SGHDT, CDR2 YYEEEE. The V end was cut by 8 bases, the J end by 5 bases, with 19 bases between. CDR3 sequence reads: CASAGRQIWTEAFF. The CDR3 DNA reads TGTGCCAGTGCTGGGCGACAGATATGGACTGAAGCTTTCTTT.

In this sample, this clone turned up a few times. The chain employs TRBV24-1 and TRBJ1-2; D uncertain. Trimming stripped 9 bases from V and 1 base from J, with 14 bases between. This CDR3 region has 14 residues. The germline gives CDR1 KGHDR, CDR2 SFDVKD. As DNA, the CDR3 is TGTGCCACCTGCCCCGGCGGCGATAACTATGGCTACACCTTC. Translation gives CATCPGGDNYGYTF.

The chain links TRBV10-2 to TRBJ1-2; D is possibly TRBD1 (5 bases). CDR1 is WSHSY, CDR2 SAAADI, per germline. The germline V and J ends were trimmed by 10 bases and 7 bases, with 13 bases remaining between them. The CDR3 is 11 residues long. The CDR3 bases are TGCGCCACCCAGACAGCATCTGGCTACACCTTC. Protein: CATQTASGYTF.

Concerning this clone: The sample has other DNA sequences that encode this CDR3 too. The CDR3 DNA sequence: TGCGCCAGCAGCTTGCCGAGCTCCTACAATGAGCAGTTCTTC. Encoded protein: CASSLPSSYNEQFF. The chain has TRBV5-1 and TRBJ2-1; no definite D call. The CDR3 extends over 14 amino acids. Trimming took off 1 base at V and 0 bases at J, with 5 bases between the two ends. Germline V gene lookup returns CDR1 SGHRS and CDR2 YFSETQ.

The V and J genes are TRBV12-5 and TRBJ2-7; TRBD1 is a possible D gene (6 bases). The CDR3 is 15 residues long. The germline V gene has CDR1 LGHNT and CDR2 FRNRAP. V gave up 1 base and J gave up 0 bases, with 10 bases separating them. The CDR3 region is CASGLGQASSYEQYF. The CDR3 coding sequence is TGTGCTAGTGGTTTGGGACAGGCTAGCTCCTACGAGCAGTACTTC.

The chain combines TRBV6-6 with TRBJ1-5; D remains unclear. The CDR3 is 12 residues long. CDR1 and CDR2 from the germline V gene are MNHNY and SVGAGI (reference sequence). V lost 6 bases and J lost 13, with 16 bases in between. CDR3 residues: CASSEREASQHF. CDR3 in DNA: TGTGCCAGCAGCGAGAGGGAGGCTAGTCAGCATTTT.

V usage is TRBV5-8 and J usage is TRBJ1-5; 11 bases are a match to TRBD1. Trimming took 3 bases from V and 7 from J; bases not matched to a gene: 9. Germline V gives CDR1 SGHTS, CDR2 YDEGEE. The CDR3 covers 16 residues. Here the CDR3 DNA reads TGTGCCAGCAGCTGGAAAGGACAGGGGGCGAGGCAGCCCCAGCATTTT. It yields the protein CASSWKGQGARQPQHF.

The chain recombines TRBV5-6 with TRBJ1-5; D unclear. The CDR3 is 14 residues long. CDR1 and CDR2 (germline): SGHDT, YYEEEE. The germline V and J ends were trimmed by 1 base and 6 bases, with 11 bases remaining between them. The CDR3 DNA reads as TGTGCCAGCAGCTTGTTGGCAGGAGGTCAGCCCCAGCATTTT. Its protein is CASSLLAGGQPQHF.

The chain joins TRBV11-3 to TRBJ2-6, with D possibly being TRBD1 (5 bases). This CDR3 region has 17 residues. Germline CDR1 SGHNT, CDR2 YENEEA. Trimming took off 2 bases at V and 1 base at J, with 12 bases between the two ends. The CDR3 region has the DNA TGTGCCAGCAGCTTATCCCAGGGATCGTCTGGGGCCAACGTCCTGACTTTC. Protein sequence: CASSLSQGSSGANVLTF.